Listed below are T cell receptor beta chains from one sample, sequenced in a study of PD-L1 blockade in urothelial cancer. The data were produced by immunoSEQ multiplex PCR, yet TCRdb's version contains in-frame clones alone and is incomplete. The sample records about 35,000 clones, approximately 40% being singletons. Here the sequenced sample was tumor tissue, taken before atezolizumab (anti-PD-L1) treatment. Every receptor here comes from a man aged 55 to 70 with urothelial cancer. Both conserved end residues are part of each CDR3. A D gene is named only where the DNA matches it firmly. The size entry is marked missing in some rows and otherwise reads once, few, many or a size class.

TRBD2	TRBV18	-	TRBJ2-2	TGTGCCAGCTCATCGTTTAGCGGGTCCACCGGGGAGCTGTTTTTT	CASSSFSGSTGELFF
-	TRBV6-8	few	TRBJ1-1	TGTGCCGTAAGAGAGGTAAACACTGAAGCTTTCTTT	CAVREVNTEAFF
-	TRBV6-7	-	TRBJ1-2	TGTGCCAGCAGTTCAAGGACGGGAGCTAACTATGGCTACACCTTC	CASSSRTGANYGYTF
-	TRBV18	-	TRBJ2-4	TGTGCCAGCTCACCACCGTCCAAAAACATTCAGTACTTC	CASSPPSKNIQYF
TRBD2	TRBV6-7	few	TRBJ2-1	TGTGCCATCAGTCTAGCGGGCAATGAGCAGTTCTTC	CAISLAGNEQFF
-	TRBV28	-	TRBJ1-3	TGTGCCAGCAGTTTCTGGGGGTCTGGAAACACCATATATTTT	CASSFWGSGNTIYF
-	TRBV6-8	many	TRBJ1-1	TGTGCCAGCAGTTATGGGGGGTCTTCCACTGAAGCTTTCTTT	CASSYGGSSTEAFF
-	TRBV25-1	once	TRBJ2-2	TGTGCCAGCAGTTCAGGGGGCTCAGCGGGAGTCACCGGGGAGCTGTTTTTT	CASSSGGSAGVTGELFF
TRBD2	TRBV19	-	TRBJ2-5	TGTGCCAGTAGCCTCGGACTAGCGGGTATACAAGAGACCCAGTACTTC	CASSLGLAGIQETQYF
-	TRBV2	-	TRBJ1-2	TGTGCCAGCAGTGAAATCCGGGGGCAGCACTATGGCTACACCTTC	CASSEIRGQHYGYTF
-	TRBV1	few	TRBJ2-1	TGCGCCAGCAGGATAGGACAGGGCTCCCTCAATGAGCAGTTCTTC	CASRIGQGSLNEQFF
TRBD1	TRBV7-6	few	TRBJ1-1	TGTGCCAGCAGCTTGGAGGCAGGGGGCACTGAAGCTTTCTTT	CASSLEAGGTEAFF
-	TRBV29-1	-	TRBJ2-1	TGCAGCGTTGAAGCAGGGGCCAATGAGCAGTTCTTC	CSVEAGANEQFF
TRBD1	TRBV18	-	TRBJ1-2	TGTGCCAGCTCACTACCAGGAACAGGGGGCGAAGTCTATGGCTACACCTTC	CASSLPGTGGEVYGYTF
-	TRBV5-1	-	TRBJ2-7	TGCGCCAGCAGCGTGGGAGGAATTGGGGGGTCCTACGAGCAGTACTTC	CASSVGGIGGSYEQYF
TRBD1	TRBV4-1	few	TRBJ2-7	TGCGCCAGCAGCCAAATAGGGACAGCGAAATACGAGCAGTACTTC	CASSQIGTAKYEQYF
-	TRBV28	-	TRBJ2-1	TGTGCCAGCAGTTTAAGAATGGGGACACGTGCATCCGACTACAATGAGCAGTTCTTC	CASSLRMGTRASDYNEQFF
-	TRBV11-3	few	TRBJ2-2	TGTGCCAGCAGCCTCGCGGGCGGTCAGGGGGAGCTGTTTTTT	CASSLAGGQGELFF
TRBD1	TRBV4-1	few	TRBJ1-1	TGCGCCAGCAGCCAGCAGACAGGGGCGAGTGAAGCTTTCTTT	CASSQQTGASEAFF
TRBD1	TRBV6-8	-	TRBJ2-3	TGTGCCAGCAGTGACTCCCCGGAAGGGGGCCTCACAGATACGCAGTATTTT	CASSDSPEGGLTDTQYF
-	TRBV6-1	few	TRBJ1-6	TGTGCCAGCAGTGAAGCAGGTCGGGATTCACCCCTCCACTTT	CASSEAGRDSPLHF
-	TRBV6-8	many	TRBJ2-3	TGTGCCAGCAGTTACAGGGACACAGATACGCAGTATTTT	CASSYRDTDTQYF
-	TRBV28	-	TRBJ1-1	TGTGCCAGCGTTCGGGCAGCCAACATTGAAGCTTTCTTT	CASVRAANIEAFF
-	TRBV9	many	TRBJ1-3	TGTGCCAGCAGTATGGGGAGCTCTGGAAACACCATATATTTT	CASSMGSSGNTIYF
-	TRBV11-3	few	TRBJ2-2	TGTGCCAGCAGCTTACACGGGGGCAACACCGGGGAGCTGTTTTTT	CASSLHGGNTGELFF
-	TRBV6-8	few	TRBJ1-4	TGTGCCAGCAGTAGAGAGAGAGCTAATGAAAAACTGTTTTTT	CASSRERANEKLFF
-	TRBV12-1	-	TRBJ2-7	TGTGCCAGCAGCTCCCAAGGGACCGCCGTCGACTACGAGCAGTACTTC	CASSSQGTAVDYEQYF
-	TRBV9	-	TRBJ1-1	TGTGCCAGCAAGGGACATAACACTGAAGCTTTCTTT	CASKGHNTEAFF
-	TRBV30	-	TRBJ1-2	TGTGCCTGGAGTGTATTTTCTTCTAACTATGGCTACACCTTC	CAWSVFSSNYGYTF
-	TRBV6-8	few	TRBJ1-3	TGTGCCAGCAGTTACTCGCACGAGGAGATTCGAACAAACACCATATATTTT	CASSYSHEEIRTNTIYF
TRBD1	TRBV6-8	-	TRBJ1-4	TGTGCCAGCAGCCAGGGGGGTTTACAGGAAAAACTGTTTTTT	CASSQGGLQEKLFF
-	TRBV28	-	TRBJ1-4	TGTGCCAGCAGTGGGCCGGCTGATAATGAAAAACTGTTTTTT	CASSGPADNEKLFF
TRBD2	TRBV19	-	TRBJ2-7	TGTGCCAGTAGTACGGCGGGGGGATCCTACGAGCAGTACTTC	CASSTAGGSYEQYF
-	TRBV18	once	TRBJ1-5	TGTGCCAGCTCACCTCGGGAATGGGGGGGCAATCAGCCCCAGCATTTT	CASSPREWGGNQPQHF
TRBD2	TRBV28	-	TRBJ2-1	TGTGCCAGCAGTTCCTCGACTAGCGGGAGTAGGTATGAGCAGTTCTTC	CASSSSTSGSRYEQFF